This passage covers 2 T cell receptor beta chains from one sample sequenced in a study of blood T cell repertoires in COVID-19 (dated by TCRdb to the early 2020s). The library was made by the immunoSEQ multiplex PCR assay. In TCRdb, the immuneACCESS table is reduced to in-frame sequences with V and J assigned. These tables do not hold every clone; where another copy was compared, an unresolved V gene accounts for under half, and the others remain unexplained. This sample lists around 60,000 clones; roughly two thirds were detected once. The ten top clones hold approximately 4.8% of the sample. Sequenced sample: peripheral blood. These TCRs come from a woman in her seventies with COVID-19, enrolled during active disease.

J is TRBJ2-6 and V is TRBV4-1; TRBD2 agrees at 11 bases. Germline CDR1 MGHRA, CDR2 YSYEKL. V lost 4 bases, J lost 0 bases, and 5 bases stayed unmatched. This CDR3 comprises 18 residues. As DNA, the CDR3 is TGCGCCAGCAGCCCATTTAGCGGGAGGGCCTCTGGGGCCAACGTCCTGACTTTC. As protein: CASSPFSGRASGANVLTF.

The rearrangement links TRBV19 to TRBJ2-1, with 11 bases matching TRBD2. This CDR3 contains 19 residues. Germline CDR1 and CDR2: LNHDA and SQIVND (reference sequence). The trim removed 5 bases at V and 4 bases at J, leaving 16 bases unmatched. The CDR3 reads CASSHRGAGGLAVYNEQFF. The CDR3 nucleotides read TGTGCCAGTAGTCACCGAGGCGCCGGGGGACTAGCGGTTTACAATGAGCAGTTCTTC.